Listed below are T cell receptor beta chains from one sample, sequenced in a study of blood T cells in healthy people across ages. MiXCR, applied by TCRdb to the 5' RACE reads, yields one record per CDR3 protein. The sample shows roughly 1,300,000 distinct CDR3 sequences, approximately 59% of them seen only once. Input material: blood. These receptor sequences come from a young man in good health. Both conserved end residues are part of each CDR3. A D gene is named only where the DNA matches it firmly. Clone size, where shown, is once, few, many, or a class for clones that have expanded.

J gene | clone size | CDR3 length | V gene | D gene | CDR3 protein | CDR3 DNA
TRBJ2-7 | - | 14 | TRBV6-2/TRBV6-3 | TRBD1 | CVSSHRGNSYEQYF | TGTGTCAGCAGCCACAGGGGGAATTCCTACGAGCAGTACTTC
TRBJ1-6 | - | 13 | TRBV20-1 | - | CSARGSYNSPLHF | TGCAGTGCTAGAGGGTCCTATAATTCACCCCTCCACTTT
TRBJ2-2 | - | 14 | TRBV12-3/TRBV12-4 | - | CASSVKGTRGELFF | TGTGCCAGCAGTGTAAAGGGGACGCGCGGGGAGCTGTTTTTT
TRBJ2-1 | - | 13 | TRBV5-1 | - | CASSLWTNNEQFF | TGCGCCAGCAGCTTGTGGACAAACAATGAGCAGTTCTTC
TRBJ2-1 | - | 13 | TRBV4-3 | - | CASSQDLWETQFF | TGCGCCAGCAGCCAAGATCTGTGGGAGACCCAGTTCTTC
TRBJ2-5 | - | 11 | TRBV10-3 | - | CATKIGETQYF | TGTGCCACCAAGATTGGAGAGACCCAGTACTTC
TRBJ1-2 | - | 12 | TRBV29-1 | - | CSVDWDYYGYTF | TGCAGCGTTGATTGGGACTACTATGGCTACACCTTC
TRBJ2-6 | few | 15 | TRBV5-1 | - | CASSREISGANVLTF | TGCGCCAGCAGCCGGGAGATCTCTGGGGCCAACGTCCTGACTTTC
TRBJ2-7 | - | 13 | TRBV2 | - | CAGSGGPQYEQYF | TGTGCCGGAAGCGGCGGCCCCCAATACGAGCAGTACTTC
TRBJ1-5 | - | 13 | TRBV2 | - | CASSDRRYQPQHF | TGTGCCAGCAGTGACAGGCGCTATCAGCCCCAGCATTTT
TRBJ1-1 | - | 15 | TRBV14 | - | CASSSRRGGSTEAFF | TGTGCCAGCAGCAGTCGTCGGGGGGGGAGCACTGAAGCTTTCTTT
TRBJ2-7 | - | 14 | TRBV6-5 | - | CASSYAGHNYEQYF | TGTGCCAGCAGTTACGCGGGGCACAACTACGAGCAGTACTTC
TRBJ1-4 | once | 15 | TRBV6-1 | TRBD1 | CASSPQGRANEKLFF | TGTGCCAGCAGTCCACAGGGGAGGGCTAATGAAAAACTGTTTTTT
TRBJ1-5 | - | 15 | TRBV6-2/TRBV6-3 | - | CASSYRGPSNQPQHF | TGTGCCAGCAGTTACCGGGGACCCAGCAATCAGCCCCAGCATTTT
TRBJ2-5 | - | 16 | TRBV18 | - | CASSPVRTRKLETQYF | TGTGCCAGCTCACCAGTCAGAACACGAAAACTGGAGACCCAGTACTTC
TRBJ1-6 | few | 16 | TRBV15 | - | CATSTKPRQFNSPLHF | TGTGCCACCAGCACAAAACCGAGACAGTTTAATTCACCCCTCCACTTT
TRBJ2-7 | - | 15 | TRBV5-1 | - | CASSMVPTEGYEQYF | TGCGCCAGCAGCATGGTCCCTACAGAGGGGTACGAGCAGTACTTC
TRBJ2-1 | few | 16 | TRBV20-1 | TRBD2 | CSAGLAGGSSYNEQFF | TGCAGTGCCGGACTAGCGGGGGGTTCTTCCTACAATGAGCAGTTCTTC
TRBJ2-7 | - | 13 | TRBV27 | TRBD1 | CASSQSTGVEQYF | TGTGCCAGCAGTCAATCGACAGGGGTCGAGCAGTACTTC
TRBJ2-3 | - | 15 | TRBV24-1 | TRBD2 | CATSDPRTSSDTQYF | TGTGCCACCAGTGATCCGCGGACTAGCAGCGATACGCAGTATTTT
TRBJ1-2 | few | 15 | TRBV20-1 | - | CSARDLRGAHYGYTF | TGCAGTGCTAGAGATCTAAGGGGGGCACACTATGGCTACACCTTC
TRBJ2-3 | once | 16 | TRBV10-3 | TRBD1 | CAIMSKGQGASDTQYF | TGTGCCATCATGAGCAAGGGACAGGGGGCCTCAGATACGCAGTATTTT